This passage covers 25 T cell receptor beta chains from one sample sequenced in a study of human T cells and chemical hapten exposure. Via MiXCR, TCRdb re-called the RACE reads, giving one row per CDR3 protein. The data contain some 84,000 distinct CDR3 sequences, more than 9% of them seen just once; the ten biggest clones take up roughly 5%. Time point defined: patch test 2, 6 weeks after DPC sensitization. Sample treatment: therapeutic diphenylcyclopropenone sensitization with weekly scalp DPC. Specimen: whole blood, collected in connection with sensitization to the hapten diphenylcyclopropenone (DPC). These receptors were obtained from a woman in her fifties or sixties with alopecia areata. Some clones in this sample may be carry-over from other donors' samples.

The chain carries TRBV20-1 and TRBJ1-2; unclear D gene. Germline values: CDR1 DFQATT, CDR2 SNEGSKA (reference sequence). Trimming pared 0 bases from V and 1 base from J, leaving 21 bases between. The CDR3 is 18 residues long. The CDR3: CSARESGPSQVGNYGYTF. CDR3 sequence (DNA): TGCAGTGCTAGAGAGTCCGGACCCTCCCAAGTCGGTAACTATGGCTACACCTTC.

This clonotype was recorded a few times. The chain combines TRBV7-9 with TRBJ1-5; D call uncertain. V was clipped by 3 bases and J by 5 bases, with 11 bases between them. The germline V gene encodes CDR1 SEHNR and CDR2 FQNEAQ (reference sequence). This CDR3 has 14 residues. The CDR3 sequence: CASSFQEGHQPQHF. The CDR3 DNA reads TGTGCCAGCAGCTTTCAGGAGGGCCATCAGCCCCAGCATTTT.

J is TRBJ1-5 and V is TRBV20-1; TRBD1 matches 8 bases. This CDR3 has 13 amino acids. Trimming at V came to 3 bases and at J to 4 bases, leaving 2 bases not matched to a gene. Germline CDR1 DFQATT, CDR2 SNEGSKA (reference sequence). The CDR3 sequence: CSARGQVNQPQHF. For the CDR3, the DNA is TGCAGTGCTAGGGGACAGGTGAATCAGCCCCAGCATTTT.

This clonotype was detected many times. V and J are TRBV20-1 and TRBJ2-1; 10 bases line up with TRBD2. The V segment lost 7 bases and the J segment 4 bases; nucleotides outside the gene matches: 7. This CDR3 is built from 14 residues. Germline CDR1 is DFQATT and CDR2 is SNEGSKA (reference sequence). CDR3 in DNA: TGCAGTGGCTTACTAGCGGGATTATACAATGAGCAGTTCTTC. Translating it yields CSGLLAGLYNEQFF.

V usage is TRBV7-9 and J usage is TRBJ2-6, with D perhaps matching TRBD1 or TRBD2 (6 bases each). Germline V gives CDR1 SEHNR, CDR2 FQNEAQ (reference sequence). This CDR3 spans 18 amino acids. Trimming cost V 5 bases and J 2 bases, with 19 bases left between them. CDR3 sequence: CASSDGPRGRAGANVLTF. Here the CDR3 DNA reads TGTGCCAGCAGCGACGGCCCCCGGGGGCGGGCTGGGGCCAACGTCCTGACTTTC.

The CDR3 is CASSAGTSGTHEQYF. CDR3 in DNA: TGTGCCAGCAGCGCCGGGACTAGCGGTACCCACGAGCAGTACTTC. The J gene is TRBJ2-7, the V gene TRBV9, with 11 bases fitting TRBD2. This CDR3 spans 15 amino acids. Germline V CDR1 and CDR2: SGDLS, YYNGEE. V lost 3 bases, J lost 5 bases, and 7 bases stayed unmatched.

This clonotype was observed a few times. The chain has TRBV11-2 and TRBJ1-2, with D maybe TRBD1 (5 bases). This CDR3 contains 15 residues. Germline V gives CDR1 SGHAT, CDR2 FQNNGV. V shed 5 bases and J shed 6 bases, with 19 bases lying between them. The CDR3 here is CASSPLAGALDGYTF. CDR3 DNA sequence: TGTGCCAGCAGCCCCCTAGCCGGGGCGTTGGATGGCTACACCTTC.

This clonotype has a count of ten or more. This chain links TRBV28 with TRBJ1-4; 7 bases map to TRBD1. V dropped 3 bases and J dropped 4; count of bases not matched to a gene: 5. Germline CDR1 is MDHEN and CDR2 is SYDVKM. The CDR3 sequence is 15 residues long. CDR3 region: CASSFTGTDNEKLFF. The DNA for the CDR3 is TGTGCCAGCAGTTTTACCGGGACAGATAATGAAAAACTGTTTTTT. Full variable domain (remainder filled in from reference TRBV28 and TRBJ1-4): DVKVTQSSRYLVKRTGEKVFLECVQDMDHENMFWYRQDPGLGLRLIYFSYDVKMKEKGDIPEGYSVSREKKERFSLILESASTNQTSMYLCASSFTGTDNEKLFFGSGTQLSVL.

CDR3: CASSQVRQSYEQYF. The CDR3 coding sequence is TGTGCCAGCAGCCAAGTCCGCCAGTCCTACGAGCAGTACTTC. The J gene is TRBJ2-7, the V gene TRBV14; D gene unclear. This CDR3 comprises 14 residues. Trimming shortened V by 1 base and J by 1 base, and 8 bases separated the two germline ends. Germline CDR1 SGHDN, CDR2 FVKESK. The variable domain in full, completed from reference TRBV14 and TRBJ2-7, reads EAGVTQFPSHSVIEKGQTVTLRCDPISGHDNLYWYRRVMGKEIKFLLHFVKESKQDESGMPNNRFLAERTGGTYSTLKVQPAELEDSGVYFCASSQVRQSYEQYFGPGTRLTVT.

Comment on this clonotype: This may arise from a read error, as a much more abundant clone is one base away. The chain is built from TRBV19 and TRBJ1-5, with 9 positions matching TRBD1. In germline, CDR1 is LNHDA, CDR2 SQIVND (reference sequence). V was clipped by 10 bases and J by 5 bases; unmatched bases: 12. This CDR3 contains 15 residues. The CDR3 DNA reads TGTGCCAACACAGGGGGCCCTACCGCGGATCAGCCCCAGCATTTT. It encodes CANTGGPTADQPQHF.

This rearrangement joins TRBV7-2 to TRBJ2-5, with D maybe TRBD2 (5 bases). The CDR3 extends over 13 amino acids. Trimming took 3 bases from V and 0 from J, leaving 5 bases between them. CDR1 and CDR2 (germline): SGHTA, FQGNSA. The CDR3 nucleotides are TGTGCCAGCAGCTTTAGCGACCAAGAGACCCAGTACTTC. Protein product: CASSFSDQETQYF.

This clonotype was observed many times. This chain joins TRBV7-2 and TRBJ2-4; 7 bases are shared with TRBD2. CDR3 length: 15 residues. With 0 bases clipped from V and 8 bases from J, the junction kept 7 bases outside the gene matches. The germline CDR1 and CDR2 sequences are SGHTA and FQGNSA. CDR3 coding DNA: TGTGCCAGCAGCTTAGCCCTGAGCGGACTAGACATTCAGTACTTC. Its translation is CASSLALSGLDIQYF.

This clonotype was seen at least ten times. This chain connects TRBV29-1 to TRBJ2-1; 13 nucleotides match TRBD2. The V segment lost 3 bases and the J segment 9 bases; nucleotides outside the gene matches: 5. The CDR3 runs 14 residues. Germline V lookup: CDR1 SQVTM, CDR2 ANQGSEA. CDR3 in amino acids: CSVDFGLAGAEQFF. The CDR3 DNA is TGCAGCGTTGATTTCGGACTAGCGGGGGCTGAGCAGTTCTTC.

The chain links TRBV6-1 to TRBJ1-6; 8 positions match TRBD1. After removal of 10 bases from V and 7 bases from J, the junction contained 9 bases not matched to a gene. Looked up from germline, CDR1 is MNHNS and CDR2 is SASEGT. This CDR3 is 14 amino acids long. The CDR3 sequence: CATERDRRNSPLHF. CDR3 coding DNA: TGTGCCACCGAACGGGACAGGAGAAATTCACCCCTCCACTTT.

In this sample, this clonotype turned up many times. The V gene is TRBV27, the J gene TRBJ2-2, with D possibly TRBD2 on 5 matching bases. The CDR3 sequence is 17 residues long. Per germline, CDR1 MNHEY and CDR2 SMNVEV (reference sequence). The V gene lost 0 bases and the J gene lost 1 base, with 12 bases spanning the gap. Here the CDR3 DNA reads TGTGCCAGCAGTTTATCCCGCCTAGCAGAGAACACCGGGGAGCTGTTTTTT. This encodes CASSLSRLAENTGELFF.

This clonotype showed up just a few times. The rearrangement joins TRBV20-1 to TRBJ2-7, with 9 bases identical to TRBD2. Germline CDR1 is DFQATT and CDR2 is SNEGSKA (reference sequence). Trimming removed 3 bases from V and 0 bases from J; junction bases left unmatched: 6. The CDR3 totals 15 residues. The chain's CDR3 is CSASPSGTFSYEQYF. The DNA for the CDR3 is TGCAGTGCTAGCCCTAGCGGGACCTTCTCCTACGAGCAGTACTTC.

This clonotype was seen many times. V and J are TRBV19 and TRBJ1-2; D might be TRBD1 (6 bases). Germline CDR1 and CDR2: LNHDA and SQIVND (reference sequence). The CDR3 extends over 13 amino acids. The V gene lost 3 bases and the J gene lost 4 bases, with 9 bases spanning the gap. The CDR3 nucleotides are TGTGCCAGTAGTATTCGGGACACCTATGGCTACACCTTC. This translates into CASSIRDTYGYTF.

This clonotype was detected only a few times. The rearrangement uses TRBV19 and TRBJ2-1; D might be TRBD1 or TRBD2, each matching 5 bases. V shed 3 bases and J shed 9 bases, with 12 bases lying between them. Germline V gene lookup returns CDR1 LNHDA and CDR2 SQIVND (reference sequence). The CDR3 length is 13 residues. CDR3 sequence reads: CASSIGAVREQFF. The CDR3, as DNA: TGTGCCAGTAGTATCGGGGCGGTTCGTGAGCAGTTCTTC.

This clonotype was seen ten or more times. The gene calls are TRBV7-9 and TRBJ1-2; D remains unclear. The CDR3 has 13 residues. Per the germline V gene, CDR1 is SEHNR and CDR2 is FQNEAQ (reference sequence). Trimming left V 1 base short and J 3 bases short, with 6 bases between. CDR3 nucleotide sequence: TGTGCCAGCAGCTTAGGACCCGACTATGGCTACACCTTC. Translated: CASSLGPDYGYTF.

This clonotype was observed a handful of times. The V gene is TRBV24-1, the J gene TRBJ2-2, with 8 nucleotides matching TRBD2. The V gene's germline CDR1 is KGHDR and CDR2 SFDVKD. The CDR3 is 13 residues long. For the CDR3, the DNA is TGTGCTGCGGGAGGCACGAACACCGGGGAGCTGTTTTTT. It codes for CAAGGTNTGELFF.

This clonotype appeared many times. V and J are TRBV27 and TRBJ1-2; 9 bases fit TRBD1. The V segment lost 5 bases and the J segment 0 bases; nucleotides outside the gene matches: 4. Germline lookup yields CDR1 MNHEY and CDR2 SMNVEV (reference sequence). The CDR3 length is 15 residues. The CDR3 is CASSQTGGTNYGYTF. DNA of the CDR3: TGTGCCAGCAGTCAGACAGGGGGAACTAACTATGGCTACACCTTC.

At least ten counts were recorded for this clonotype. This chain links TRBV20-1 with TRBJ2-7; 8 nucleotides match TRBD1. The junction had 7 bases not matched to a gene; V was cut back by 0 bases and J by 3 bases. The germline gives CDR1 DFQATT, CDR2 SNEGSKA (reference sequence). The CDR3 runs to 15 residues. The CDR3 DNA follows: TGCAGTGCTAGAGAGGCAGGACAGGGAGGCTACGAGCAGTACTTC. Amino acid sequence: CSAREAGQGGYEQYF.

The chain uses TRBV24-1 and TRBJ2-7; TRBD1 agrees at 7 bases. Looked up from germline, CDR1 is KGHDR and CDR2 is SFDVKD. This CDR3 is built from 15 residues. The V and J ends lost 5 bases and 2 bases, in that order; junction bases with no gene match: 8. Here the CDR3 reads CATSAGTEVTYEQYF. The CDR3 nucleotides read TGTGCCACCAGTGCCGGGACAGAGGTTACCTACGAGCAGTACTTC.

This clonotype was found once. J is TRBJ1-1 and V is TRBV27, with D possibly TRBD1 on 6 matching bases. This CDR3 has 13 amino acids. Germline V gene lookup returns CDR1 MNHEY and CDR2 SMNVEV (reference sequence). The V gene lost 7 bases and the J gene lost 4 bases, with 13 bases spanning the gap. The CDR3: CASIKQGSTEAFF. The DNA of the CDR3 is TGTGCCAGCATCAAACAGGGTAGCACTGAAGCTTTCTTT.

There are many counts of this clonotype. The rearrangement joins TRBV12-3 or TRBV12-4 to TRBJ2-7; D unclear. Trimming cost V 3 bases and J 2 bases, with 8 bases left between them. CDR3 length: 13 amino acids. CDR3 in DNA: TGTGCCAGCAGTTTCTTCGACACCTACGAGCAGTACTTC. Translated, it gives CASSFFDTYEQYF.